This record concerns one T cell receptor beta chain sequence. Sequenced by immunoSEQ multiplex PCR; TCRdb stores in-frame clones only, minus some. The repertoire has 80,000 to 100,000 clones, 79% of them found once; the top ten carry about 10%. The data are from a study of control samples from healthy donors and cancer patients. The V gene's germline CDR1 is MNHNS and CDR2 SASEGT. Deletions cut 0 bases from V and 2 bases from J, with 11 bases between. This CDR3 has 15 amino acids. The chain carries TRBV6-1 and TRBJ2-7; no clear D. The sequence was collected from a woman aged 25 to 39 in good health. The specimen sequenced was blood. CDR3 sequence (DNA): TGTGCCAGCAGTGAAGCGCTCTCTATGGCCTACGAGCAGTACTTC. The encoded protein is CASSEALSMAYEQYF.